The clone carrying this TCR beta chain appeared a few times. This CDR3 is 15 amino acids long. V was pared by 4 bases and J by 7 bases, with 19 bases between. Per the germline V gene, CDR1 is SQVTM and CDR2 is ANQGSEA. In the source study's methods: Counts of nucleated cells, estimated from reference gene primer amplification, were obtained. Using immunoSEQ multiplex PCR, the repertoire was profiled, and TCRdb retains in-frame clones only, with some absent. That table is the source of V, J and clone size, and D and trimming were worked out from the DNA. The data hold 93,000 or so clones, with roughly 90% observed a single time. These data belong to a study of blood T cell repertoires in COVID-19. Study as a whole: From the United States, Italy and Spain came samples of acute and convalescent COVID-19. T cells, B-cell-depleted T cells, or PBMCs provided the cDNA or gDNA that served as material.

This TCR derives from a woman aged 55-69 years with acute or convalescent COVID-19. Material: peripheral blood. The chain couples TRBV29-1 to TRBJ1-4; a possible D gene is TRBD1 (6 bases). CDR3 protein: CSVGAMDSGFEKLFF. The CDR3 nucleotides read TGCAGCGTTGGGGCCATGGACAGCGGATTTGAAAAACTGTTTTTT.